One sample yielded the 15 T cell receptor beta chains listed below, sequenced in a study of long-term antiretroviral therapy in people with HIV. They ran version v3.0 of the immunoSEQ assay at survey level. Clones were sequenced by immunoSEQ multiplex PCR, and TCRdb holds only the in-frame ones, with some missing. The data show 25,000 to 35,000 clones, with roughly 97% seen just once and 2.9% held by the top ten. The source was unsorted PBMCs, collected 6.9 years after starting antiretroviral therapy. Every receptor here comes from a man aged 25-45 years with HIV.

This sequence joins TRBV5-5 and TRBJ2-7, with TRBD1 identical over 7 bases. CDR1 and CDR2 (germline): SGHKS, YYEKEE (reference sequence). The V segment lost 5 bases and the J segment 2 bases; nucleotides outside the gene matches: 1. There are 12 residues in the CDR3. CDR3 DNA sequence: TGTGCCAGCAGAGGGGGCCCCTACGAGCAGTACTTC. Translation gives CASRGGPYEQYF.

CDR3: CASSPRDPFTGELFF. CDR3 coding DNA: TGTGCCAGCAGTCCCAGGGACCCTTTCACCGGGGAGCTGTTTTTT. The rearrangement uses TRBV27 and TRBJ2-2, with D perhaps given as TRBD1 or TRBD2 (5 bases each). Germline V gives CDR1 MNHEY, CDR2 SMNVEV (reference sequence). Deletions cut 5 bases from V and 4 bases from J, with 14 bases between. The CDR3 has 15 amino acids.

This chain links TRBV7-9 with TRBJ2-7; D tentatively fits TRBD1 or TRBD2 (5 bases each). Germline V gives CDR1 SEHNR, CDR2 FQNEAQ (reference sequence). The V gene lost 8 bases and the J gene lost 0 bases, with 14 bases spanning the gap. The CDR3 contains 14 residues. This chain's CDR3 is CASLPGPSSYEQYF. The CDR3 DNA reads TGTGCCAGCCTGCCGGGACCCAGCTCCTACGAGCAGTACTTC.

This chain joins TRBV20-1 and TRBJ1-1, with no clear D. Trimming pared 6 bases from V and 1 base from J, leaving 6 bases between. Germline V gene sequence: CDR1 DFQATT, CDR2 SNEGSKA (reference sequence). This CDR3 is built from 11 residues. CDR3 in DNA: TGCAGTGCGAGGGCGAACACTGAAGCTTTCTTT. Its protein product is CSARANTEAFF.

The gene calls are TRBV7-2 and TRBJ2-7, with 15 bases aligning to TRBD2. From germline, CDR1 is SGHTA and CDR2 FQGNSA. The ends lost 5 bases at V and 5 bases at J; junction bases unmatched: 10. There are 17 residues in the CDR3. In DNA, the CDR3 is TGTGCCAGCAGCCCTACGGGACTAGCGGGAGGACCCCACGAGCAGTACTTC. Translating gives CASSPTGLAGGPHEQYF.

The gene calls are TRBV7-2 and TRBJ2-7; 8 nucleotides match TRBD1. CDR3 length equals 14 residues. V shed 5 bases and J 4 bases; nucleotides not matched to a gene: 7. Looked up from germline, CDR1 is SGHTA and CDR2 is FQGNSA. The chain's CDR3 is CASSIRQGSYEQYF. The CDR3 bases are TGTGCCAGCAGCATAAGACAGGGGAGTTACGAGCAGTACTTC.

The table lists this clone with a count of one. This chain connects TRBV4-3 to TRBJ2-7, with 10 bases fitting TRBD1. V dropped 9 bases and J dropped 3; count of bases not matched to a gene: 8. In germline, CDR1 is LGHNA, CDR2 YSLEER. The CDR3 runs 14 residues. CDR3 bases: TGCGCCAGTGCAACCGGGACAGGGGACTACGAGCAGTACTTC. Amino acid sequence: CASATGTGDYEQYF.

The CDR3 DNA reads TGTGCCAGCAGCCTGCGTGAGGCCAGAGATACGCAGTATTTT. This translates into CASSLREARDTQYF. The rearrangement uses TRBV14 and TRBJ2-3, with D unresolved. CDR1 and CDR2 from the germline V gene are SGHDN and FVKESK. Trimming stripped 4 bases from V and 5 bases from J, with 13 bases between. The CDR3 extends over 14 amino acids.

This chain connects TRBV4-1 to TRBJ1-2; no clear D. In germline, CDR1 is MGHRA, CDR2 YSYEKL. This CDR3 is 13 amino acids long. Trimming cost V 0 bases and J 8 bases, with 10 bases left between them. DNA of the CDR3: TGCGCCAGCAGCCAAGACCGGGTCCTCGGCTACACCTTC. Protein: CASSQDRVLGYTF.

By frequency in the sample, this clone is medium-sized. The CDR3 coding sequence is TGTGCCAGCAGCTGGGGAGGATCGGTAGCGGGTGAGCAGTTCTTC. This encodes CASSWGGSVAGEQFF. The J gene is TRBJ2-1, the V gene TRBV11-1, with 7 bases that match TRBD2. There are 15 residues in the CDR3. Per the germline V gene, CDR1 is SGHAT and CDR2 is FQDESV (reference sequence). V shed 4 bases, J shed 9 bases, and the junction held 12 bases outside the gene matches.

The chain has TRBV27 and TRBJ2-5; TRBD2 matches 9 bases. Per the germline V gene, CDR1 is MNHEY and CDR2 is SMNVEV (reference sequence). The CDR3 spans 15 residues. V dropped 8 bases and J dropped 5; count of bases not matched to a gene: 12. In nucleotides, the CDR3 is TGTGCCAGCGCGGGTAGCGGGGGCGCCCGGGAGACCCAGTACTTC. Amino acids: CASAGSGGARETQYF.

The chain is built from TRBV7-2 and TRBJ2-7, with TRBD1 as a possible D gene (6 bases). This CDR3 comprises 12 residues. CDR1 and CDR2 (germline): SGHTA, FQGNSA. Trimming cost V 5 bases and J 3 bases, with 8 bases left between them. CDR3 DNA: TGTGCCAGCAGCCAGGACAGCTACGAGCAGTACTTC. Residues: CASSQDSYEQYF.

The DNA for the CDR3 is TGTGCCAGCAGCCCTCCTACACCTAACTATGGCTACACCTTC. This translates into CASSPPTPNYGYTF. The gene calls are TRBV7-9 and TRBJ1-2; D gene ambiguous. Trimming stripped 5 bases from V and 0 bases from J, with 10 bases between. This CDR3 has 14 residues. From germline, CDR1 is SEHNR and CDR2 FQNEAQ (reference sequence).

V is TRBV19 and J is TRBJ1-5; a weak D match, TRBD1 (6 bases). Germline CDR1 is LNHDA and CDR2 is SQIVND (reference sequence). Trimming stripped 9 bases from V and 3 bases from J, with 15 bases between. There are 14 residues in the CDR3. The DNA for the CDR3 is TGTGCCAGCCGCAGGGGACACTACAATCAGCCCCAGCATTTT. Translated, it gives CASRRGHYNQPQHF.

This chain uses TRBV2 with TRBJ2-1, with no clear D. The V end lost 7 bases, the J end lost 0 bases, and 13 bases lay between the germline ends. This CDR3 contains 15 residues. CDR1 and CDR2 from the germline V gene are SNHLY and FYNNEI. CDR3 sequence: CASTMDGSSYNEQFF. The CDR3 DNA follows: TGTGCCAGCACCATGGACGGAAGCTCCTACAATGAGCAGTTCTTC. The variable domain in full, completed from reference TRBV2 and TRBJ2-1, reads EPEVTQTPSHQVTQMGQEVILRCVPISNHLYFYWYRQILGQKVEFLVSFYNNEISEKSEIFDDQFSVERPDGSNFTLKIRSTKLEDSAMYFCASTMDGSSYNEQFFGPGTRLTVL.